This T cell receptor (beta chain) was identified in a study of cytomegalovirus exposure and HLA in healthy donors (dated by TCRdb to 2016 to 2017). General notes on the study: According to an earlier analysis of around 600 of the donors, 150 million to 200 million T cells yielded some 120 million unique TCR beta sequences and 276 Gb of sequence data. Approximately 310 gigabases of sequencing data and roughly 90 million unique TCR sequences were included in an early release covering roughly 700 HLA-typed donors. The genetic ancestry cluster associated with self-reported Caucasian donors included about 84% of the roughly 380 genotyped donors. The study was designed to test whether signatures of past pathogen exposure could be identified by cataloging public T cell receptors. The study profiled the T cell repertoires of hundreds of subjects by immunosequencing and related them to cytomegalovirus serostatus. Along with the approximately 700-subject first cohort, a separate validation cohort of over a hundred different subjects was used. The study combined high-throughput TCR immunosequencing, statistical association of individual TCRs with disease status, and machine learning to predict cytomegalovirus infection status. A later analysis re-analyzed previously published TCR beta repertoires from approximately 700 donors and added high-resolution HLA genotyping to study TCR occurrence patterns. The later analysis used no new phenotypic data to find candidate immune exposures, relying instead on TCR beta sequences and their occurrence across donors. To decide whether each TCR beta V gene segment behaved as functional or pseudogenic, an earlier analysis of fewer than 750 of the donors relied on high-throughput TCR beta sequencing. Donor age, sex, ethnicity and CMV serostatus were compiled together with the repertoire data. A later genetic analysis took genome-wide SNP genotypes for about three fifths of the 666 donors and used that subset as a discovery cohort. Every repertoire in the discovery cohort had been generated on one and the same sequencing platform. Class I and class II HLA loci were covered by the typing at four-digit resolution. Typing coverage varied by locus: 629-630 donors for A, B, C, DRB1 and DQB1; roughly 500 for DQA1; more than 600 for DPA1; 400 to 480 for DPB1. Five DR-DQ haplotypes were handled as single units for association and clustering, since linkage in the cohort was strong. Among a few hundred genotyped donors of the cohort, an average of about 240,000 unique TCR beta nucleotide sequences were sequenced per donor, approximately 20% of them non-productive. Beyond this particular receptor, the publication reports: Only TCR beta chains were sequenced in this cohort, and the absence of alpha or paired-chain data limited detectable features. According to a later analysis, most CMV-associated TCR beta chains appeared to be HLA-restricted, and the HLA associations seemed to be driven largely by CMV exposure. According to a later analysis, parvovirus B19, influenza, CMV and Epstein-Barr virus appeared linked to several top co-occurrence clusters. Three of the identified cytomegalovirus-associated TCR beta chains were confirmed in vitro to be specific for cytomegalovirus antigens. Assigning TCR associations to individual alleles was difficult when HLA alleles, especially DR and DQ, strongly co-occurred. Because counts were too low, some 16 rarely observed V segments, including chromosome 9 orphons, were excluded from the earlier analysis of around 640 of the donors. Immune exposure information for the cohort was limited to CMV serostatus. According to a later analysis, TCR association rates differed among HLA loci, with DRB1 alleles showing the most associated TCRs and HLA-C alleles showing the fewest. The study listed 150 to 200 TCR beta chains as associated with cytomegalovirus. Most TCR sequences were observed very rarely across donors, whereas some public TCRs were present in many individuals. Some IMGT-functional V segments, including TRBV6-2 and TRBV6-3, could not be told apart with the 87-base-pair reads, so those segments were excluded. V-gene and J-gene trimming of TCR beta chains was associated with a missense DCLRE1C variant in a later genetic analysis, and the association was replicated in an independent cohort. Sequencing depth was assumed to be roughly uniform across donors in the presence/absence analyses, though that assumption may not hold. The authors suggested that the approach could potentially be extended to other disease states and immunological phenotypes. The classifier was reported to diagnose cytomegalovirus status with high specificity and sensitivity in both the original and validation cohorts. A cluster of highly shared sequence variants was judged likely to represent a technical artifact of the sequencing pipeline. In a later genetic analysis, fewer N-insertions in productive TCRs were reported among donors in an Asian-associated ancestry cluster than the 666-donor mean. A later analysis found that HLA-associated TCR beta chains were more clonally expanded and had lower generation probabilities than equally common non-associated chains. In an earlier analysis of about 600 of the donors, most TCR beta V segments appeared in productive rearrangements about 87% or about 30% of the time, broadly matching IMGT annotations. Correlated functional status among segregating V segments might be attributable to linkage disequilibrium, but an unknown experimental factor could not be ruled out. Because HLA typing was unavailable for some donors at each locus, only the typed subset was used in association tests. A further reported finding was that TCR beta sequences accurately predicted the HLA-A and HLA-B alleles for most subjects in the first cohort. Specific HLA alleles were associated with about 17,000 TCR beta sequences at a false discovery rate of 0.05 in a later analysis.

The cohort consisted of 650 to 850 healthy bone marrow donors. All cohort members were sampled while nominally healthy, although unrecorded immune exposures were likely present. The donor was CMV seronegative and belonged to the group of more than 300 seronegative cohort members. Each donor provided a peripheral blood sample, and peripheral blood mononuclear cells were used for TCR beta sequencing. Genomic DNA extraction from the blood cell samples was performed with the Qiagen DNeasy Blood Extraction Kit. Libraries were made using the immunoSEQ multiplex PCR assay. A mixture of 60 forward primers for TCR Vbeta segments and 13 reverse primers for TCR Jbeta segments was used in the multiplex PCR. The CDR3 region of rearranged TCR beta genes was amplified from genomic DNA with a multiplex PCR assay. Amplified TCR beta libraries were sequenced as 87-base-pair reads on the Illumina HiSeq System. The study's own analysis went as follows. A later analysis tallied around 87 million unique TCR beta chains across the 550 to 850 repertoires, and some 10 million of those chains were shared by two or more donors. Raw reads were error-corrected and collapsed into unique sequences with a nearest-neighbor algorithm that merged closely related sequences to remove PCR and sequencing errors. Alignment of CDR3 sequences to IMGT reference sequences was used to assign V, D and J gene segments. For a sequence to be retained, at least a six-nucleotide match to both a V gene segment and a J gene segment was required. Rearrangements were classified as productive when the CDR3 lacked stop codons and remained in frame with V and J, and all other rearrangements were classified as non-productive. CDR3 was defined by IMGT convention, running from the second conserved V-encoded cysteine to the conserved J-encoded phenylalanine. The earlier analysis of 550 to 650 of the donors excluded any sequence lacking an unambiguous match to a single V gene segment. An earlier analysis of roughly 590 of the donors called V segments functional above 56.7% productive rearrangements and segregating when the between-donor standard deviation exceeded 5%. A statistical classification framework was built to diagnose cytomegalovirus status from the catalog of TCR beta chain sequences. In a later analysis, V and J genes were assigned by comparing TCR nucleotide sequences against IMGT/GENE-DB human TR gene sequences. A later analysis assigned CDR3 sequences and most-parsimonious VDJ recombination scenarios with the TCRdist pipeline. In a later analysis, each TCR beta chain was defined by its CDR3 amino acid sequence together with its V-gene family, and reads without a unique V-gene family were excluded. To address suspected cross-contamination and a sequencing artifact, a later analysis removed roughly 640 highly shared, low-generation-probability nucleotide sequences. For each public chain, a later analysis derived a clonal expansion index from normalized ranks of inferred template counts within each repertoire. In a later analysis, generation probabilities were computed using a VDJ recombination model fitted to out-of-frame rearrangements, and the results were checked against IGoR. A later analysis scored TCR-TCR, TCR-HLA and TCR-CMV co-occurrence with hypergeometric tests, applying a repertoire-size bias correction to TCR pairs. In a later analysis, false discovery rates were estimated by permuting HLA or CMV assignments 20 times. In a later analysis, co-occurring TCRs were grouped using DBSCAN, with TCRdist sequence similarity added in when clustering inside HLA-allele-positive subsets. Repertoires with fewer than 30,000 or more than 120,000 public chains were left out of co-occurrence clustering, as were five repertoires with anomalous nucleotide sharing. Imported from immuneACCESS, the table was reduced by TCRdb to in-frame sequences with V and J called. These copies leave out some clones; in studies compared against another copy, an unresolved V gene accounts for under half, and the cause of the remainder is not known. Clonal size and the V and J genes are those of that table, whereas D and trimming came from the DNA. This sample lists 80,000 or so clones; around 79% were detected once. Around 4.3% of the sample lies in the top ten.

This clone has more than one count but fewer than ten. Its antigen remains undetermined. There are no base qualities to consult, and no much larger clone falls within one base. The V end loses 7 bases and the J end loses 4 bases, and a stretch of 19 bases separates them. The CDR3 runs 15 amino acids, cysteine and phenylalanine included. Kept here is only the CDR3 DNA, which spans 45 bases and is read in frame from base 1. The germline V gene (reference sequence) gives CDR1 as LNHDA and CDR2 as SQIVND. The specimen sequenced was PBMCs. The rearranged segments are TRBV19 and TRBJ1-2, with an unclear D gene assignment. This clonotype was sampled from a man aged 35-49 years in good health and CMV-seronegative. This receptor has the CDR3 CASNQNPENSYGYTF. The nucleotides read TGTGCCAGTAATCAAAACCCCGAGAACAGCTATGGCTACACCTTC. The reference TRBV19 and TRBJ1-2 proteins fill in what lies around the CDR3, so the full variable domain reads DGGITQSPKYLFRKEGQNVTLSCEQNLNHDAMYWYRQDPGQGLRLIYYSQIVNDFQKGDIAEGYSVSREKKESFPLTVTSAQKNPTAFYLCASNQNPENSYGYTFGSGTRLTVV.